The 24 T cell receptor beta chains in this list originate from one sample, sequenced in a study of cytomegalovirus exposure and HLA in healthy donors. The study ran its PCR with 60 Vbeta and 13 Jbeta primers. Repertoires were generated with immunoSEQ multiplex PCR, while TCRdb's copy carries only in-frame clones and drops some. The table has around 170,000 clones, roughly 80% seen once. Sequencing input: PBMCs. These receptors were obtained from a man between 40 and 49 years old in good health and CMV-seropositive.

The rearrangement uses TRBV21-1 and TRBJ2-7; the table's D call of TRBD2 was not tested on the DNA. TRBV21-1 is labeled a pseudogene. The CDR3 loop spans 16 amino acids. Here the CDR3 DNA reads TGTGCCAGCAGCTCCGGACTAGCGGGGGGGAAATACGAGCAGTACTTC. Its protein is CASSSGLAGGKYEQYF.

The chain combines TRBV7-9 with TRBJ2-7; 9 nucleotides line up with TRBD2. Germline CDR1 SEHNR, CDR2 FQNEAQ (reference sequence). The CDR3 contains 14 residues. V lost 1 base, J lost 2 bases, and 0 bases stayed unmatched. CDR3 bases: TGTGCCAGCAGCTTAGGACTAGCGGCCTACGAGCAGTACTTC. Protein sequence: CASSLGLAAYEQYF. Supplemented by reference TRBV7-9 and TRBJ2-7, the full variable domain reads DTGVSQNPRHKITKRGQNVTFRCDPISEHNRLYWYRQTLGQGPEFLTYFQNEAQLEKSRLLSDRFSAERPKGSFSTLEIQRTEQGDSAMYLCASSLGLAAYEQYFGPGTRLTVT.

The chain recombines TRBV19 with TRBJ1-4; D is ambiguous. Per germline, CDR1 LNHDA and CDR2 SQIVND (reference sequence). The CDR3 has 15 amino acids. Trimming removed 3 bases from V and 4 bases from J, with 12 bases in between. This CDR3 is CASSIEFAINEKLFF. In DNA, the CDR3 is TGTGCCAGTAGTATTGAGTTTGCAATTAATGAAAAACTGTTTTTT. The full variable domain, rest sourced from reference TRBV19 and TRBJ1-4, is DGGITQSPKYLFRKEGQNVTLSCEQNLNHDAMYWYRQDPGQGLRLIYYSQIVNDFQKGDIAEGYSVSREKKESFPLTVTSAQKNPTAFYLCASSIEFAINEKLFFGSGTQLSVL.

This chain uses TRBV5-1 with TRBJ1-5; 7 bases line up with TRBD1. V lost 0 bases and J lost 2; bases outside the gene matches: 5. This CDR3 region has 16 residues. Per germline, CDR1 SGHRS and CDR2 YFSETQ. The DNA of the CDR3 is TGCGCCAGCAGCTTGGATACAGGGGTTGGCAATCAGCCCCAGCATTTT. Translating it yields CASSLDTGVGNQPQHF.

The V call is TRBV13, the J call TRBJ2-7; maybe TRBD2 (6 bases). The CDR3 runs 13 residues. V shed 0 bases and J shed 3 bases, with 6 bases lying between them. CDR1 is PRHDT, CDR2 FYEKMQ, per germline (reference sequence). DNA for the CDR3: TGTGCCAGCAGCTTAGGGACTAGCTACGAGCAGTACTTC. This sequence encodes CASSLGTSYEQYF.

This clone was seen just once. CDR3 residues: CAWSWAVVGGARETQYF. CDR3 in DNA: TGTGCCTGGAGTTGGGCGGTCGTCGGGGGGGCCCGAGAGACCCAGTACTTC. This chain links TRBV30 with TRBJ2-5; 8 bases fit TRBD2. Germline V lookup: CDR1 GTSNPN, CDR2 SVGIG (reference sequence). The CDR3 loop spans 17 amino acids. Trimming cost V 2 bases and J 4 bases; bases outside gene matches: 15. Looking up the rest from reference TRBV30 and TRBJ2-5 gives the full variable domain: SQTIHQWPATLVQPVGSPLSLECTVEGTSNPNLYWYRQAAGRGLQLLFYSVGIGQISSEVPQNLSASRPQDRQFILSSKKLLLSDSGFYLCAWSWAVVGGARETQYFGPGTRLLVL.

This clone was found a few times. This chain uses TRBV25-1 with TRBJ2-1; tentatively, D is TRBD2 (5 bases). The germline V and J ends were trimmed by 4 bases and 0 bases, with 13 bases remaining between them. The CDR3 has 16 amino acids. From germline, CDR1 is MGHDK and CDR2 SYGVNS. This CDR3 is CASSGRTASSYNEQFF. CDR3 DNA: TGTGCCAGCAGTGGACGGACTGCAAGCTCCTACAATGAGCAGTTCTTC.

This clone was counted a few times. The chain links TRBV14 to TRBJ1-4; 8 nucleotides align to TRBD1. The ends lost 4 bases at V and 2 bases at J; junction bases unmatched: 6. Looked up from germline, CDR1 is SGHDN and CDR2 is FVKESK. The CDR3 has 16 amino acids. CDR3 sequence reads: CASSPTGGGTNEKLFF. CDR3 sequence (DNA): TGTGCCAGCAGCCCCACAGGGGGAGGGACTAATGAAAAACTGTTTTTT.

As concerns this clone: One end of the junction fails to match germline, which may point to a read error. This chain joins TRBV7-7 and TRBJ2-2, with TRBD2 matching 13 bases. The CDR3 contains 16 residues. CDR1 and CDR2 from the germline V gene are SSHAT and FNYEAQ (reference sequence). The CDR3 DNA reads TGTGCTAGCAGCCGGGGACTAGCGGGGATCACCGGGGAGCTGTTTTTT. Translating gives CASSRGLAGITGELFF.

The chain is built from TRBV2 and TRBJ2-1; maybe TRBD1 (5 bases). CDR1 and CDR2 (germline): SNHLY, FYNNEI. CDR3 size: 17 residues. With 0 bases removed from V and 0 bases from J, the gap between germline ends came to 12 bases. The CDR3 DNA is TGTGCCAGCAGTGAAGCCGGGCAGGGCGCCTCCTACAATGAGCAGTTCTTC. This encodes CASSEAGQGASYNEQFF.

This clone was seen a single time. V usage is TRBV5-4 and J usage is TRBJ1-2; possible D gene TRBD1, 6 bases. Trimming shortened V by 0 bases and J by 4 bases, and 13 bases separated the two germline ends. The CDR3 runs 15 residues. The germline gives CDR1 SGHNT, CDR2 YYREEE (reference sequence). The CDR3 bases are TGTGCCAGCAGCTTGGCAGGGGTCGACAGCTATGGCTACACCTTC. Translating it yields CASSLAGVDSYGYTF.

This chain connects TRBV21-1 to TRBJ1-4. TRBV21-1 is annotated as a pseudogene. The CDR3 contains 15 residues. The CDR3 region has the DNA TGTGCCAGCAGCGGCCCCGACGGGGTTGACGAAAAACTGTTTTTT. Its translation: CASSGPDGVDEKLFF.

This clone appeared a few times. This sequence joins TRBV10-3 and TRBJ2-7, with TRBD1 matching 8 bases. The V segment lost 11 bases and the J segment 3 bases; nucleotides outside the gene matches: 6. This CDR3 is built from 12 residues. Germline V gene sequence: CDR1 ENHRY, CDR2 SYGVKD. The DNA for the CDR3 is TGTGCCGTACAGGGGGAAGGCTACGAGCAGTACTTC. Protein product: CAVQGEGYEQYF.

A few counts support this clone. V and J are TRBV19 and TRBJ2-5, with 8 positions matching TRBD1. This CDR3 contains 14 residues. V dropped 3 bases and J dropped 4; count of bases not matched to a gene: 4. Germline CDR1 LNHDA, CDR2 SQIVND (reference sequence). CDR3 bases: TGTGCCAGTAGTATGGGACAGGCGGTAGAGACCCAGTACTTC. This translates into CASSMGQAVETQYF.

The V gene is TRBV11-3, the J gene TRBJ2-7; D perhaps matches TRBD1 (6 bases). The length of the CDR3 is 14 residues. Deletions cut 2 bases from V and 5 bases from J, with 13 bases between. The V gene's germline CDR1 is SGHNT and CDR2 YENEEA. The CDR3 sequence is CASSLTGDINEQYF. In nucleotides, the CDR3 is TGTGCCAGCAGCTTAACCGGGGACATCAACGAGCAGTACTTC. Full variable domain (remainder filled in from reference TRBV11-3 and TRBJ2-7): EAGVVQSPRYKIIEKKQPVAFWCNPISGHNTLYWYLQNLGQGPELLIRYENEEAVDDSQLPKDRFSAERLKGVDSTLKIQPAELGDSAVYLCASSLTGDINEQYFGPGTRLTVT.

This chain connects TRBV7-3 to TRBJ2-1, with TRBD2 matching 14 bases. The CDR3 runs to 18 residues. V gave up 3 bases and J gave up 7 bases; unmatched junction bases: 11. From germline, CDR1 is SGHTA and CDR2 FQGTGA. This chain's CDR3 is CASSFIPRLAGGINEQFF. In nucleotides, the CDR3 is TGTGCCAGCAGCTTCATCCCCCGACTAGCGGGGGGGATTAATGAGCAGTTCTTC.

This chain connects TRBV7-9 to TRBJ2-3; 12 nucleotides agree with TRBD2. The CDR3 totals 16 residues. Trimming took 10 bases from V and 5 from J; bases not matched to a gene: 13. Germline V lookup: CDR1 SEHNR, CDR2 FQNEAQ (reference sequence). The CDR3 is CATIGLAGGRRDTQYF. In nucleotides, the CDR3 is TGTGCCACCATAGGGCTAGCGGGGGGGCGTAGAGATACGCAGTATTTT.

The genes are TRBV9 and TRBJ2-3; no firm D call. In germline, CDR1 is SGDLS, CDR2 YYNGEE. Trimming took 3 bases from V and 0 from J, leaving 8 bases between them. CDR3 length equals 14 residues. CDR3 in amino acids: CASSEPQSTDTQYF. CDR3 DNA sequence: TGTGCCAGCAGCGAACCCCAGAGCACAGATACGCAGTATTTT.

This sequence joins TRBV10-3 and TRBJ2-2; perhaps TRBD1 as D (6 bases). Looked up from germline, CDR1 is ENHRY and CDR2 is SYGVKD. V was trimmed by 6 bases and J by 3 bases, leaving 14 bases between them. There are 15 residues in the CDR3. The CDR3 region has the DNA TGTGCCATCAGGTGGGCAGGGGCCGACACCGGGGAGCTGTTTTTT. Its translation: CAIRWAGADTGELFF.

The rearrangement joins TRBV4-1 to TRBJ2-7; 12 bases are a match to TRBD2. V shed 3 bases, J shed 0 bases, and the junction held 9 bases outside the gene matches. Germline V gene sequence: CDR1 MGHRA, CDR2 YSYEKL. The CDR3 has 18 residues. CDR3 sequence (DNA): TGCGCCAGCAGCCAGTGGACTAGCGGGGCCCCTAGCTCCTACGAGCAGTACTTC. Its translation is CASSQWTSGAPSSYEQYF.

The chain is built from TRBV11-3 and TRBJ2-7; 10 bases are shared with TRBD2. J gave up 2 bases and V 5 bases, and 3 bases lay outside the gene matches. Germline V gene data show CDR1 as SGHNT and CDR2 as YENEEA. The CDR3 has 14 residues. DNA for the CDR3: TGTGCCAGCAGCATAGCGGGGGGCCCCTACGAGCAGTACTTC. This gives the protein CASSIAGGPYEQYF. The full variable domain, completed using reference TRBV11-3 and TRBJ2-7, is EAGVVQSPRYKIIEKKQPVAFWCNPISGHNTLYWYLQNLGQGPELLIRYENEEAVDDSQLPKDRFSAERLKGVDSTLKIQPAELGDSAVYLCASSIAGGPYEQYFGPGTRLTVT.

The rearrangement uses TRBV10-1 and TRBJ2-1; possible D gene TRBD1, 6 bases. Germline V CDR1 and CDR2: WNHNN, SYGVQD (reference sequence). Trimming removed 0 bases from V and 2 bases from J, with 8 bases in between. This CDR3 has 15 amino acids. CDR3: CASSESTGAYNEQFF. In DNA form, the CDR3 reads TGCGCCAGCAGTGAGTCGACAGGAGCCTACAATGAGCAGTTCTTC.

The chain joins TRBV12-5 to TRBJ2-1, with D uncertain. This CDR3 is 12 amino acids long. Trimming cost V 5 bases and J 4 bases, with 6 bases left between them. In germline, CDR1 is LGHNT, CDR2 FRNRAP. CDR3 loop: CASGVRYNEQFF. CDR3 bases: TGTGCTAGTGGTGTTCGTTACAATGAGCAGTTCTTC.

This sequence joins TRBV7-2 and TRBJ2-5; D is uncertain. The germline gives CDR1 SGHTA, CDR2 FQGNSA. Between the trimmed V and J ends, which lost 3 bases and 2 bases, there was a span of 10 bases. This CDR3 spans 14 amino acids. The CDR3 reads CASSFDNGQETQYF. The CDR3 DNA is TGTGCCAGCAGCTTTGACAACGGACAAGAGACCCAGTACTTC. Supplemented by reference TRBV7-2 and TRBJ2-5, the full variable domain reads GAGVSQSPSNKVTEKGKDVELRCDPISGHTALYWYRQSLGQGLEFLIYFQGNSAPDKSGLPSDRFSAERTGGSVSTLTIQRTQQEDSAVYLCASSFDNGQETQYFGPGTRLLVL.